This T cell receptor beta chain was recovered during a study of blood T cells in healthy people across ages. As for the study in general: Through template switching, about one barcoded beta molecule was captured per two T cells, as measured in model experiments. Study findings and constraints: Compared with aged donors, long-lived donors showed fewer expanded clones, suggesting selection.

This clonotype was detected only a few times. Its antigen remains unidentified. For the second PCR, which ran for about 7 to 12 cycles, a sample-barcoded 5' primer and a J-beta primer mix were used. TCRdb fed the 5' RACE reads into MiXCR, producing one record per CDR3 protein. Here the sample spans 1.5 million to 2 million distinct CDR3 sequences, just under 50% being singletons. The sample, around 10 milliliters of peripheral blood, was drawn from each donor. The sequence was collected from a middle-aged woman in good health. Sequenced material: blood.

In DNA form, the CDR3 reads TGTGCCAGCAGATTCGGACTCGGGGGCACTGAAGCTTTCTTT. It codes for CASRFGLGGTEAFF. This chain joins TRBV6-2 or TRBV6-3 and TRBJ1-1; tentatively, D is TRBD1 (5 bases). Germline CDR1 is MNHEY and CDR2 is SVGEGT. Deletions cut 6 bases from V and 4 bases from J, with 15 bases between. The CDR3 has 14 residues.